Presented here are 32 T cell receptor beta chains from one specimen sequenced in a study of identical twins. TCRdb re-analysed the 5' RACE reads in MiXCR, keeping a single row per CDR3 protein. The sample yields hundreds of thousands of distinct CDR3 sequences, 18% seen once. The same sample was also studied in work on T cells expressing NK-cell markers.

The sequenced sample consisted of PBMCs. These receptor sequences come from a woman aged 18-29 years in good health.

The rearrangement links TRBV11-2 to TRBJ2-5; D ambiguous. The length of the CDR3 is 14 residues. Trimming removed 4 bases from V and 5 bases from J, with 14 bases in between. The germline V gene has CDR1 SGHAT and CDR2 FQNNGV. DNA for the CDR3: TGTGCCAGCAGCTCCCGTACGCTGGGGGAGACCCAGTACTTC. The encoded protein is CASSSRTLGETQYF. Combining the CDR3 with reference TRBV11-2 and TRBJ2-5 gives the whole variable domain EAGVAQSPRYKIIEKRQSVAFWCNPISGHATLYWYQQILGQGPKLLIQFQNNGVVDDSQLPKDRFSAERLKGVDSTLKIQPAKLEDSAVYLCASSSRTLGETQYFGPGTRLLVL.

This clonotype was counted a few times. The chain is built from TRBV25-1 and TRBJ2-7; D could derive from TRBD1 or TRBD2 (5 bases each). Trimming pared 4 bases from V and 7 bases from J, leaving 26 bases between. There are 17 residues in the CDR3. Germline V CDR1 and CDR2: MGHDK, SYGVNS. CDR3 sequence reads: CASSGFTRDAPYGEQYF. The CDR3 DNA reads as TGTGCCAGCAGTGGGTTCACCCGGGACGCGCCGTACGGAGAGCAGTACTTC.

This chain connects TRBV7-8 to TRBJ2-4; D is possibly TRBD1 or TRBD2 (6 bases each). The V end was cut by 2 bases, the J end by 1 base, with 12 bases between. Germline V gene sequence: CDR1 SGHVS, CDR2 FQNEAQ. The CDR3 totals 16 residues. The CDR3 DNA follows: TGTGCCAGCAGCTTATCCCCGGGGGCGGCCAAAAACATTCAGTACTTC. It translates to CASSLSPGAAKNIQYF.

In this sample, this clonotype turned up once. The chain recombines TRBV11-2 with TRBJ2-7; D may be TRBD1 (5 bases). Germline loops: CDR1 SGHAT, CDR2 FQNNGV. This CDR3 comprises 14 residues. V lost 7 bases to trimming and J lost 7 bases, with 20 bases between them. The CDR3 loop reads CASTELTAAGEQYF. The CDR3 DNA sequence: TGTGCCAGCACCGAACTCACGGCGGCAGGGGAGCAGTACTTC. Full variable domain (missing parts from reference TRBV11-2 and TRBJ2-7): EAGVAQSPRYKIIEKRQSVAFWCNPISGHATLYWYQQILGQGPKLLIQFQNNGVVDDSQLPKDRFSAERLKGVDSTLKIQPAKLEDSAVYLCASTELTAAGEQYFGPGTRLTVT.

The chain recombines TRBV4-2 with TRBJ2-5; 8 bases agree with TRBD2. Germline CDR1 reads LGHNA; CDR2 reads YNFKEQ. The CDR3 consists of 16 residues. Germline trimming cut 0 bases from V and 1 base from J; bases unmatched to any gene: 4. Here the CDR3 reads CASSQDNGLAQETQYF. The CDR3 DNA reads TGTGCCAGCAGCCAAGATAACGGACTAGCCCAAGAGACCCAGTACTTC.

In its sample, this clonotype was seen a few times. This chain uses TRBV10-3 with TRBJ1-1; D call uncertain. Germline-derived CDR1 and CDR2 are ENHRY and SYGVKD. V was trimmed by 10 bases and J by 5 bases, leaving 23 bases between them. The CDR3 runs to 15 residues. The CDR3 nucleotides are TGTGCCACGAGCGGGATCCACAACGTTTGGACTGAAGCTTTCTTT. Protein sequence: CATSGIHNVWTEAFF.

J is TRBJ2-1 and V is TRBV4-3, with 10 bases aligning to TRBD2. This CDR3 spans 16 amino acids. CDR1 is LGHNA and CDR2 is YSLEER in the germline V gene. The V segment lost 0 bases and the J segment 9 bases; nucleotides outside the gene matches: 8. The CDR3 DNA reads as TGCGCCAGCAGCCAAGAATTCACTAGCGGGATGGGTGAGCAGTTCTTC. It is translated as CASSQEFTSGMGEQFF.

Comment on this clonotype: Given a much more abundant clone one base away, this may be a read error. The rearrangement joins TRBV12-3 or TRBV12-4 to TRBJ2-2; TRBD2 might be the D (5 bases). The length of the CDR3 is 15 residues. CDR3 coding DNA: TGTGCCAGCAGTTTAGGACTTGCGAACACCGGGGAGCTGGTTTTT. This codes for CASSLGLANTGELVF.

In this sample, this clonotype turned up a few times. The chain carries TRBV6-1 and TRBJ2-7, with 8 bases fitting TRBD1. Trimming at V came to 5 bases and at J to 7 bases, leaving 10 bases not matched to a gene. The CDR3 is 14 residues long. Looked up from germline, CDR1 is MNHNS and CDR2 is SASEGT. The DNA of the CDR3 is TGTGCCAGCAGTACGGGACAGGAAAGACGGGAGCAGTACTTC. This codes for CASSTGQERREQYF.

The rearrangement uses TRBV2 and TRBJ2-7; the match to TRBD2 covers 8 bases. J was trimmed by 3 bases and V by 2 bases; bases with no gene match: 6. The germline gives CDR1 SNHLY, CDR2 FYNNEI. The CDR3 sequence is 15 residues long. The CDR3 loop reads CASSEPISGNYEQYF. The CDR3 nucleotides are TGTGCCAGCAGTGAACCGATTAGCGGGAACTACGAGCAGTACTTC.

This CDR3 is CASSATLLAGIFHEQFF. In DNA, the CDR3 is TGTGCCAGCAGTGCTACCCTTCTAGCGGGAATTTTCCATGAGCAGTTCTTC. The chain is built from TRBV12-3 or TRBV12-4 and TRBJ2-1, with 9 bases that match TRBD2. The CDR3 is made up of 17 amino acids. The J segment lost 8 bases and the V segment lost 5 bases, leaving 16 bases of the junction unmatched.

The chain has TRBV7-2 and TRBJ2-7; 7 bases fit TRBD2. From germline, CDR1 is SGHTA and CDR2 FQGNSA. The V segment lost 3 bases and the J segment 4 bases; nucleotides outside the gene matches: 6. The CDR3 is 14 residues long. Here the CDR3 DNA reads TGTGCCAGCAGCTTCCTAGCGGAGGCTTACGAGCAGTACTTC. This translates into CASSFLAEAYEQYF. Full variable domain (remainder filled in from reference TRBV7-2 and TRBJ2-7): GAGVSQSPSNKVTEKGKDVELRCDPISGHTALYWYRQSLGQGLEFLIYFQGNSAPDKSGLPSDRFSAERTGGSVSTLTIQRTQQEDSAVYLCASSFLAEAYEQYFGPGTRLTVT.

This clonotype was picked up a small number of times. V gene TRBV7-6 combines with J gene TRBJ1-1; D gene unclear. Looked up from germline, CDR1 is SGHVS and CDR2 is FNYEAQ. The CDR3 extends over 16 amino acids. V lost 2 bases to trimming and J lost 11 bases, with 24 bases between them. The CDR3, as DNA: TGTGCCAGCAGCTTACGCCCCCCGTCGGGAACTACCCTGGCTTTCTTT. This codes for CASSLRPPSGTTLAFF.

A remark on this clonotype: An end of the junction differs from the germline gene, which may be a read error. The chain joins TRBV7-7 to TRBJ2-1; tentatively, D is TRBD2 (6 bases). The V gene's germline CDR1 is SSHAT and CDR2 FNYEAQ (reference sequence). The CDR3 totals 15 residues. CDR3 region: CASSSGLISYNEQFF. The CDR3 DNA sequence: TGTGCTAGCAGCTCGGGACTGATCTCCTACAATGAGCAGTTCTTC.

In its sample, this clonotype was seen a few times. The chain recombines TRBV29-1 with TRBJ2-7; the D gene is possibly TRBD2 (5 bases). There are 12 residues in the CDR3. Trimming pared 5 bases from V and 1 base from J, leaving 9 bases between. Germline assignment: CDR1 SQVTM and CDR2 ANQGSEA. CDR3 residues: CSVLSGSYEQYF. The CDR3 nucleotides are TGCAGCGTTCTTTCGGGATCCTACGAGCAGTACTTC.

V usage is TRBV6-1 and J usage is TRBJ2-3; 9 nucleotides line up with TRBD2. The J segment lost 6 bases and the V segment lost 3 bases, leaving 19 bases of the junction unmatched. Germline values: CDR1 MNHNS, CDR2 SASEGT. This CDR3 comprises 19 residues. The CDR3 region has the DNA TGTGCCAGCAGTGACGCTCTTAGTAGCGGGAGTTTGCGCGGGGATACGCAGTATTTT. Its translation: CASSDALSSGSLRGDTQYF.

This clonotype occurred a few times. The V gene is TRBV5-1, the J gene TRBJ2-1; D gene unclear. The CDR3 length is 14 residues. V lost 3 bases and J lost 5, with 12 bases in between. Germline-derived CDR1 and CDR2 are SGHRS and YFSETQ. The CDR3 DNA reads TGCGCCAGCAGCTACCGACTGGGGAACAATGAGCAGTTCTTC. Its translation is CASSYRLGNNEQFF.

V is TRBV4-1 and J is TRBJ2-7, with unresolved D. Trimming stripped 8 bases from V and 7 bases from J, with 18 bases between. Looked up from germline, CDR1 is MGHRA and CDR2 is YSYEKL. CDR3 size: 13 residues. The CDR3 bases are TGCGCCAGCTCCCCCCAGGTGTTCGGGGAGCAGTACTTC. Translated, it gives CASSPQVFGEQYF.

This clonotype was recorded a few times. The chain is built from TRBV12-3 or TRBV12-4 and TRBJ2-2; possibly TRBD2 for D (6 bases). The ends were cut back, 7 bases at V and 0 bases at J, with 9 bases in the middle. The CDR3 extends over 14 amino acids. The CDR3 protein is CASTRGTNTGELFF. CDR3 nucleotides: TGTGCCAGCACCCGGGGGACGAACACCGGGGAGCTGTTTTTT.

The chain links TRBV12-3 or TRBV12-4 to TRBJ1-5, with D uncertain. This CDR3 region has 14 residues. V was cut by 2 bases and J by 7 bases, with 12 bases left in between. The CDR3 sequence is CASSLWSNKQPQHF. The CDR3 nucleotides are TGTGCCAGCAGTTTATGGTCGAATAAACAGCCCCAGCATTTT.

This chain connects TRBV18 to TRBJ2-7; tentatively, D is TRBD2 (5 bases). CDR1 is KGHSH and CDR2 is LQKENI in the germline V gene. The CDR3 is 14 amino acids. V was shortened by 5 bases and J by 5 bases, with 16 bases between the two germline ends. CDR3 loop: CASSGSYTAHEQYF. CDR3 nucleotides: TGTGCCAGCTCAGGGAGTTACACCGCCCACGAGCAGTACTTC.

This clonotype was counted only a few times. The chain has TRBV29-1 and TRBJ2-5; D assignment may be TRBD1 or TRBD2 (5 bases each). Trimming stripped 0 bases from V and 0 bases from J, with 17 bases between. In germline, CDR1 is SQVTM, CDR2 ANQGSEA. The CDR3 spans 17 residues. The CDR3, as DNA: TGCAGCGTTGAAGACATACTGGGACGGCTGTACCAAGAGACCCAGTACTTC. Protein sequence: CSVEDILGRLYQETQYF.

This chain connects TRBV7-9 to TRBJ1-2; 8 positions match TRBD1. Looked up from germline, CDR1 is SEHNR and CDR2 is FQNEAQ (reference sequence). The ends lost 6 bases at V and 1 base at J; junction bases unmatched: 7. The CDR3 has 15 residues. The CDR3 sequence: CASSLDREINYGYTF. CDR3 sequence (DNA): TGTGCCAGCAGTCTGGACAGGGAAATTAACTATGGCTACACCTTC.

This clonotype occurred a few times. CDR3 nucleotides: TGCAGTGCTAGAGAAACTCTTCGGACCCAGTACTTC. Amino acids: CSARETLRTQYF. V is TRBV20-1 and J is TRBJ2-5; D is unresolved. The V end was cut by 0 bases, the J end by 7 bases, with 9 bases between. The CDR3 contains 12 residues. Germline V gives CDR1 DFQATT, CDR2 SNEGSKA (reference sequence).

CDR3 bases: TGTGCCAGCAGCTCCATGGCGGGGGGCTCGAGCTCCTACAATGAGCAGTTCTTC. Encoded protein: CASSSMAGGSSSYNEQFF. The rearrangement uses TRBV7-6 and TRBJ2-1, with 8 bases identical to TRBD2. J was trimmed by 0 bases and V by 4 bases; bases with no gene match: 11. CDR1 and CDR2 from the germline V gene are SGHVS and FNYEAQ. The CDR3 totals 18 residues.

This clonotype has only a few counts. This chain connects TRBV29-1 to TRBJ2-1; TRBD1 matches at 7 bases. Germline CDR1 SQVTM, CDR2 ANQGSEA. This CDR3 contains 14 residues. Trimming took 7 bases from V and 1 from J; bases not matched to a gene: 7. This CDR3 reads CSAGTDLSYNEQFF. In DNA, the CDR3 is TGCAGCGCGGGGACAGATCTTTCCTACAATGAGCAGTTCTTC.

This clonotype was counted between two and nine times. The gene calls are TRBV6-5 and TRBJ2-5; 9 positions match TRBD2. The CDR3 consists of 14 residues. Germline V gene data show CDR1 as MNHEY and CDR2 as SVGAGI. V shed 2 bases, J shed 4 bases, and the junction held 2 bases outside the gene matches. For the CDR3, the DNA is TGTGCCAGCAGTTACGTACTAGCGGGAGAGACCCAGTACTTC. Encoded protein: CASSYVLAGETQYF.

This clonotype was recorded a few times. This chain connects TRBV29-1 to TRBJ1-2; D remains ambiguous. Trimming cost V 4 bases and J 6 bases, with 9 bases left between them. There are 11 residues in the CDR3. Germline loops: CDR1 SQVTM, CDR2 ANQGSEA. CDR3 residues: CSVASVDGYTF. The CDR3 nucleotides are TGCAGCGTTGCGTCGGTGGATGGCTACACCTTC.

This clonotype was seen ten or more times. The rearrangement links TRBV11-2 to TRBJ2-1; 11 bases map to TRBD2. V was pared by 5 bases and J by 8 bases, with 11 bases of the junction left unmatched. Germline CDR1 is SGHAT and CDR2 is FQNNGV. The CDR3 has 16 residues. The CDR3: CASSPWTSGSVDEQFF. The CDR3 region has the DNA TGTGCCAGCAGCCCTTGGACTAGCGGGTCTGTCGATGAGCAGTTCTTC.

This clonotype was counted a single time. The chain carries TRBV10-3 and TRBJ2-7; D is possibly TRBD1 (5 bases). The CDR3 consists of 14 residues. Germline CDR1 is ENHRY and CDR2 is SYGVKD. Trimming removed 3 bases at V and 2 bases at J, with 11 bases between. The CDR3 loop is CAISDAGRPYEQYF. The CDR3 DNA sequence: TGTGCCATCAGTGATGCAGGGCGGCCCTACGAGCAGTACTTC.

This rearrangement joins TRBV5-1 to TRBJ1-5; D unresolved. The germline V gene encodes CDR1 SGHRS and CDR2 YFSETQ. V was trimmed by 2 bases and J by 3 bases, leaving 15 bases between them. This CDR3 comprises 16 residues. Here the CDR3 DNA reads TGCGCCAGCAGCTTCGGGGTTAGGGAAACCAATCAGCCCCAGCATTTT. Translating it yields CASSFGVRETNQPQHF.

This clonotype was recorded a few times. The rearrangement joins TRBV12-3 or TRBV12-4 to TRBJ2-6; D call uncertain. The CDR3 runs to 14 residues. V was cut by 1 base and J by 1 base, with 2 bases left in between. CDR3: CASSLESGANVLTF. Written as DNA, the CDR3 is TGTGCCAGCAGTTTAGAATCTGGGGCCAACGTCCTGACTTTC.